This TCR beta chain appears in the sequencing data of a study of regulatory T cells in long-lasting Graves disease. Overall study: The definition of persistent Graves' disease was over 5 years of antithyroid drugs with positive TSH receptor antibodies.

The time point: persistent/refractory GD, antithyroid drugs over 5 years with positive TRAb. PBMCs provided the RNA from which the TCR library was made. Study findings and constraints: TCR diversity was lower in persistent than newly diagnosed Graves' disease.

Arm-PCR of CDR3 regions and iRepertoire HTBI primers were used to build TCR beta libraries. TCRdb called the multiplex PCR reads again in MiXCR, with one record for every CDR3 protein. The sample includes 360,000 or so distinct CDR3 sequences, roughly 24% of them seen just once. Only a few counts were recorded for this clonotype. Its antigen is unknown. This clonotype was obtained from a woman between 40 and 50 years old with Graves disease. The sequenced sample was peripheral blood mononuclear cells (PBMCs), obtained when the disease was refractory, from a patient treated with antithyroid drugs.

In DNA, the CDR3 is TGCGCCAGCAGCCCGGGACTAGCGATCATCTTTCCGCAGACCCAGTACTTC. Residues: CASSPGLAIIFPQTQYF. The rearrangement uses TRBV4-1 and TRBJ2-5; TRBD2 matches at 10 bases. The CDR3 has 17 residues. V trimming: 4 bases; J trimming: 6 bases; junction bases outside the gene matches: 14. CDR1 is MGHRA and CDR2 is YSYEKL in the germline V gene.